This TCR beta chain was captured in a study of radiation and T cells in renal cell carcinoma. Study-level results: No pretreatment tumor biopsies were available for baseline clonotypes.

Time point described: blood 4 weeks post-SBRT, at nephrectomy. Treatment here: 15 Gy SBRT to primary tumor, nephrectomy 4 weeks later. Nephrectomy followed 15 Gy stereotactic body radiation by 4 weeks. Radiation-treated patients gave blood at baseline, week 2 and week 4. This renal cell carcinoma was of the clear cell type. With 3 bases removed from V and 0 bases from J, the gap between germline ends came to 13 bases. CDR1 SQVTM and CDR2 ANQGSEA come from the germline V gene. There are 15 residues in the CDR3. Concerning this clone itself: Its matching antigen is unknown.

Assay: immunoSEQ multiplex PCR; the TCRdb copy retains only in-frame clones and omits some. The sample includes approximately 65,000 clones, around three quarters of them seen just once. V usage is TRBV29-1 and J usage is TRBJ2-3, with D perhaps being TRBD1 or TRBD2 (6 bases each). This receptor was taken from a man between 60 and 75 years old with renal cell carcinoma. The sequences come from blood, collected from a patient whose treatment included radiotherapy and nephrectomy. The CDR3 loop reads CSVENLGGSTDTQYF. CDR3 DNA: TGCAGCGTTGAGAATCTAGGGGGGAGCACAGATACGCAGTATTTT.